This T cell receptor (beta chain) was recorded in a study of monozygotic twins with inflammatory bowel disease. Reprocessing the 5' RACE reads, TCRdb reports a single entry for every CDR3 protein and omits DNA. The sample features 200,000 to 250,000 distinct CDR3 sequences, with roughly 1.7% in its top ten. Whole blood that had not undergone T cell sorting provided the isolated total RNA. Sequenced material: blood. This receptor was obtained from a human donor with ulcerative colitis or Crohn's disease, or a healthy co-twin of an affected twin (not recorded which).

The CDR3 loop reads CASSSPMPYNQPQHF. The chain joins TRBV12-3 or TRBV12-4 to TRBJ1-5. This CDR3 has 15 amino acids.